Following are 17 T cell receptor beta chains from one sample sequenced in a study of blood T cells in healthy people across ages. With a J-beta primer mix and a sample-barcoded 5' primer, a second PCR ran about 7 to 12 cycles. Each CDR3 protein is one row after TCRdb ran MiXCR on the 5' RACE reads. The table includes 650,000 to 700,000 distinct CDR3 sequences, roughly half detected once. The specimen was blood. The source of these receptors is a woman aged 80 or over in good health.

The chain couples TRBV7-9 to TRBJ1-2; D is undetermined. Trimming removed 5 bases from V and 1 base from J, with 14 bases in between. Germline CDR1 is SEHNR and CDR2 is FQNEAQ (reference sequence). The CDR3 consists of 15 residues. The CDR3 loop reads CASSRRTALNYGYTF. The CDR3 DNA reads TGTGCCAGCAGCAGACGGACGGCACTTAACTATGGCTACACCTTC. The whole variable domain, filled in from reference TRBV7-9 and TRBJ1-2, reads DTGVSQNPRHKITKRGQNVTFRCDPISEHNRLYWYRQTLGQGPEFLTYFQNEAQLEKSRLLSDRFSAERPKGSFSTLEIQRTEQGDSAMYLCASSRRTALNYGYTFGSGTRLTVV.

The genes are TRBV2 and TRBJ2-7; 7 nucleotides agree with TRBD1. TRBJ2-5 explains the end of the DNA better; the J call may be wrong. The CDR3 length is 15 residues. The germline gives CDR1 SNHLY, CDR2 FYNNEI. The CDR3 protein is CASRYDRVRQETQYF. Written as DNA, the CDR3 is TGTGCCAGCAGATACGACAGGGTGCGACAAGAGACCCAGTACTTC.

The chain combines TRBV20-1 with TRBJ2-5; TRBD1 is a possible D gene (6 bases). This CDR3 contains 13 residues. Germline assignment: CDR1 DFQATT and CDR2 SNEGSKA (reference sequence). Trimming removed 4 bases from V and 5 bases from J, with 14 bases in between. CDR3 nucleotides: TGCAGTGCTACCATTACAGGGAGCGAGACCCAGTACTTC. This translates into CSATITGSETQYF.

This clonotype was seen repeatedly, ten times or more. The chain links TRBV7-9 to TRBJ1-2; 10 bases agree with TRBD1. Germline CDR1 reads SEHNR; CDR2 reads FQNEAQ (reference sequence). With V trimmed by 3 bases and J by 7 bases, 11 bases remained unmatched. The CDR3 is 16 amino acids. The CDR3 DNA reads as TGTGCCAGCAGCTTGGAGTGGGGACAGGGGAATTCTGGCTACACCTTC. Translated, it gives CASSLEWGQGNSGYTF.

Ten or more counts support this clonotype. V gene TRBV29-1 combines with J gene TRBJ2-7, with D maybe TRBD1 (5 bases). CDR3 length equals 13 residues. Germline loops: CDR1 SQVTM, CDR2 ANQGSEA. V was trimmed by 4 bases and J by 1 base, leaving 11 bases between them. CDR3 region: CSVASTDSYEQYF. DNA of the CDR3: TGCAGCGTTGCCTCGACAGATTCCTACGAGCAGTACTTC.

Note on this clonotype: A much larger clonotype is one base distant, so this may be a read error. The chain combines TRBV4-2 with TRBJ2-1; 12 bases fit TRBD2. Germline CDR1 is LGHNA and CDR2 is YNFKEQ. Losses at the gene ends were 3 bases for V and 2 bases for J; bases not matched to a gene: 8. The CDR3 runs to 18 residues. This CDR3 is CASSQVGLAGSPYNEQFF. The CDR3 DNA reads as TGTGCCAGCAGCCAGGTTGGACTAGCGGGGAGCCCCTACAATGAGCAGTTCTTC.

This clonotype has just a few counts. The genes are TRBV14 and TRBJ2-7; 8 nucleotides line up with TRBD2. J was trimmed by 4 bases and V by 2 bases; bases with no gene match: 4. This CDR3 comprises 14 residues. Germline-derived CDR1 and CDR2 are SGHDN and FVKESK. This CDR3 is CASSQLAGAYEQYF. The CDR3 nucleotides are TGTGCCAGCAGCCAACTAGCGGGCGCTTACGAGCAGTACTTC.

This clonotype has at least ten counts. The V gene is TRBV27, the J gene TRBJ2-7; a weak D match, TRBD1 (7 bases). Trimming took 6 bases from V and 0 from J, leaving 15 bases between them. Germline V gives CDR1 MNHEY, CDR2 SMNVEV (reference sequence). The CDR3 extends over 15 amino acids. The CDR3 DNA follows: TGTGCCAGCAGAAAGGGACAGACTAGCTCCTACGAGCAGTACTTC. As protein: CASRKGQTSSYEQYF.

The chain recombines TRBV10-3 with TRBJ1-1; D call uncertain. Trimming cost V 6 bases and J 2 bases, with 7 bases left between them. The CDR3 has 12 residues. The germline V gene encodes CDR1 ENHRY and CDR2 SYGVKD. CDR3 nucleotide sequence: TGTGCCATCAGCGCCTTAAACACTGAAGCTTTCTTT. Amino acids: CAISALNTEAFF.

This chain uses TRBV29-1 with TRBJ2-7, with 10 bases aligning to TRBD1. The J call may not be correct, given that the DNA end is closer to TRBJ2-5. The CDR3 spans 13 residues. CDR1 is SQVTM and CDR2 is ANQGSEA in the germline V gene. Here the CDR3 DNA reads TGCAGCGTCGCCGAGACAGGGGGCGCGACCCAGTACTTC. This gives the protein CSVAETGGATQYF.

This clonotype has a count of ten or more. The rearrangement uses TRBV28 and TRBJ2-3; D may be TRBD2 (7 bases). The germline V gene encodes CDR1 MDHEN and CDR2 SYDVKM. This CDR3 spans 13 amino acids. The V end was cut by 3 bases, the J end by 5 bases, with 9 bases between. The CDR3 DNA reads TGTGCCAGCAGTTTCGGGGGGCAAGATACGCAGTATTTT. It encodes CASSFGGQDTQYF.

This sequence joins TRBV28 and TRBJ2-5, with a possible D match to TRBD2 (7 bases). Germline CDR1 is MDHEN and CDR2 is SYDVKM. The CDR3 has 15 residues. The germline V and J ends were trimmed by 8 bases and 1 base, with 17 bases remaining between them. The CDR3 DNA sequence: TGTGCCAGCCGAACGGGGGGCAGGGCCCAAGAGACCCAGTACTTC. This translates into CASRTGGRAQETQYF. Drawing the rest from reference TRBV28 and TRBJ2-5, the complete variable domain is DVKVTQSSRYLVKRTGEKVFLECVQDMDHENMFWYRQDPGLGLRLIYFSYDVKMKEKGDIPEGYSVSREKKERFSLILESASTNQTSMYLCASRTGGRAQETQYFGPGTRLLVL.

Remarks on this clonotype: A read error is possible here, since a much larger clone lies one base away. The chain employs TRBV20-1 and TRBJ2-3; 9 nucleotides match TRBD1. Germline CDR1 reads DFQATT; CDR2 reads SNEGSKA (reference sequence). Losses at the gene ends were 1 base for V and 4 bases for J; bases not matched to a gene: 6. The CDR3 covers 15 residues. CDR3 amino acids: CSARVQTGGADTQYF. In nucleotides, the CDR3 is TGCAGTGCTAGAGTCCAGACAGGGGGGGCAGATACGCAGTATTTT.

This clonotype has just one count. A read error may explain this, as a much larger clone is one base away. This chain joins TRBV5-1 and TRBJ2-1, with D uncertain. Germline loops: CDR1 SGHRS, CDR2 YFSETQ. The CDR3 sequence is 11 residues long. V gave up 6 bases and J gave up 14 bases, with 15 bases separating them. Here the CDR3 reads CASNSQALKFF. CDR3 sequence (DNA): TGCGCCAGCAACTCCCAGGCCCTAAAGTTCTTC. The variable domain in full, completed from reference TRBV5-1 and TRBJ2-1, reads KAGVTQTPRYLIKTRGQQVTLSCSPISGHRSVSWYQQTPGQGLQFLFEYFSETQRNKGNFPGRFSGRQFSNSRSEMNVSTLELGDSALYLCASNSQALKFFGPGTRLTVL.

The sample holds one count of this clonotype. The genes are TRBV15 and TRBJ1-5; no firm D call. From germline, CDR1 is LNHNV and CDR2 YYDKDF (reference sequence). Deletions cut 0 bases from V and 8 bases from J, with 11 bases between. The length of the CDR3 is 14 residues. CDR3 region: CATSRDPGREPQHF. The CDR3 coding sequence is TGTGCCACCAGCAGAGATCCAGGTCGGGAGCCCCAGCATTTT.

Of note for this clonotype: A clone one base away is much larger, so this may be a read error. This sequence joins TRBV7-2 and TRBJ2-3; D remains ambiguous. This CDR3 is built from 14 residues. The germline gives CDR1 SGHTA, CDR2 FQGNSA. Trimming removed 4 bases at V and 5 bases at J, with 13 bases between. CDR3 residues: CASSSWASGDTQYF. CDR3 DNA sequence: TGTGCCAGCAGCTCATGGGCGAGTGGAGATACGCAGTATTTT.

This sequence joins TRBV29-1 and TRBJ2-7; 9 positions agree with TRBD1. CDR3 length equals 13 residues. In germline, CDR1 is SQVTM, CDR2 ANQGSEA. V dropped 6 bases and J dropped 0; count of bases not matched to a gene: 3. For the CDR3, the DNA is TGCAGCGTACAGGGGGCCAGCTCCTACGAGCAGTACTTC. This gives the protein CSVQGASSYEQYF.